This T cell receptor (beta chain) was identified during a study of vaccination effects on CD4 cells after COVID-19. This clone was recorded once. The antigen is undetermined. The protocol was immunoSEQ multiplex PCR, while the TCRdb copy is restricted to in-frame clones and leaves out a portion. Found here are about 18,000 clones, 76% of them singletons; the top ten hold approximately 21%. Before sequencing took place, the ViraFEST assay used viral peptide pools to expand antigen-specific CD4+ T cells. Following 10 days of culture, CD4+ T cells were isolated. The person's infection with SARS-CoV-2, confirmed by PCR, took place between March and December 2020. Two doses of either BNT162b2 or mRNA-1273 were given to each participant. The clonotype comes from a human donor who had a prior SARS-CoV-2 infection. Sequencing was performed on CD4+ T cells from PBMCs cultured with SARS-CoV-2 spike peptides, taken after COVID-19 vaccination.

CDR3 nucleotide sequence: TGTGCCAGCAGCCAAGACCCGGGAGTGTCCAACCCCACCCAGTACTTC. Its translation is CASSQDPGVSNPTQYF. The chain has TRBV4-2 and TRBJ2-5, with a tentative D call TRBD2 (6 bases). There are 16 residues in the CDR3. Trimming stripped 0 bases from V and 8 bases from J, with 19 bases between. CDR1 is LGHNA, CDR2 YNFKEQ, per germline.